A single sample gave rise to the 20 T cell receptor beta chains below, sequenced in a study of T cell changes during pregnancy in multiple sclerosis. Clones were read by immunoSEQ multiplex PCR, and TCRdb kept only the in-frame ones, dropping some. The data show about 92,000 clones, about 93% seen once. Sequencing used peripheral blood, obtained in the first trimester of pregnancy. Receptors originate from a female donor with multiple sclerosis, enrolled in a pregnancy study.

This chain uses TRBV9 with TRBJ1-5, with 9 nucleotides matching TRBD1. The CDR3 is made up of 13 amino acids. The trim removed 4 bases at V and 7 bases at J, leaving 3 bases unmatched. Looked up from germline, CDR1 is SGDLS and CDR2 is YYNGEE. The CDR3 protein is CASSLTGGQPQHF. CDR3 nucleotide sequence: TGTGCCAGCAGCCTCACAGGGGGCCAGCCCCAGCATTTT.

The sample holds one count of this clone. The CDR3 sequence is CAWSVGVSLNTEAFF. The CDR3 nucleotides read TGTGCCTGGAGTGTAGGGGTCTCCCTGAACACTGAAGCTTTCTTT. The J gene is TRBJ1-1, the V gene TRBV30; D is possibly TRBD1 (5 bases). CDR1 and CDR2 (germline): GTSNPN, SVGIG (reference sequence). This CDR3 is 15 amino acids long. The V gene lost 0 bases and the J gene lost 0 bases, with 11 bases spanning the gap. The whole variable domain, filled in from reference TRBV30 and TRBJ1-1, reads SQTIHQWPATLVQPVGSPLSLECTVEGTSNPNLYWYRQAAGRGLQLLFYSVGIGQISSEVPQNLSASRPQDRQFILSSKKLLLSDSGFYLCAWSVGVSLNTEAFFGQGTRLTVV.

The V call is TRBV19, the J call TRBJ1-2, with TRBD1 as a possible D gene (5 bases). Germline V CDR1 and CDR2: LNHDA, SQIVND (reference sequence). The CDR3 spans 14 residues. Trimming left V 2 bases short and J 5 bases short, with 12 bases between. The CDR3 protein is CASSIIGKGYGYTF. The CDR3 DNA sequence: TGTGCCAGTAGTATAATTGGCAAGGGGTATGGCTACACCTTC.

The genes are TRBV2 and TRBJ1-1, with D unresolved. Trimming pared 4 bases from V and 4 bases from J, leaving 13 bases between. Germline V gives CDR1 SNHLY, CDR2 FYNNEI. This CDR3 comprises 14 residues. The CDR3 reads CASSVSFGGTEAFF. The CDR3 nucleotides are TGTGCCAGCAGTGTCAGCTTCGGAGGCACTGAAGCTTTCTTT.

This chain uses TRBV11-2 with TRBJ1-4; the D gene is possibly TRBD1 (5 bases). The CDR3 is made up of 16 amino acids. Trimming shortened V by 5 bases and J by 8 bases, and 21 bases separated the two germline ends. CDR1 is SGHAT and CDR2 is FQNNGV in the germline V gene. Here the CDR3 DNA reads TGTGCCAGCAGCATCGATGGGACTTTGGTTGAGGAAAAACTGTTTTTT. Its translation is CASSIDGTLVEEKLFF.

A remark on this clone: The junction departs from the called germline gene at one end, perhaps through a read error. The chain uses TRBV19 and TRBJ2-7; D not certain. Germline V gene sequence: CDR1 LNHDA, CDR2 SQIVND (reference sequence). This CDR3 contains 13 residues. The CDR3 sequence: CASMETGAYEQYF. In DNA form, the CDR3 reads TGTGCCAGTATGGAGACGGGTGCCTATGAGCAGTACTTC.

The chain employs TRBV10-3 and TRBJ2-1, with TRBD1 identical over 7 bases. CDR1 is ENHRY and CDR2 is SYGVKD in the germline V gene. The CDR3 is made up of 15 amino acids. The V gene end was trimmed by 4 bases and the J gene end by 0 bases; junction bases not matched to a gene: 3. CDR3 sequence reads: CAISGGGSSYNEQFF. CDR3 nucleotide sequence: TGTGCCATCAGTGGAGGGGGCAGCTCCTACAATGAGCAGTTCTTC.

The chain joins TRBV6-5 to TRBJ1-5; weak D call: TRBD1 (6 bases). There are 15 residues in the CDR3. V was trimmed by 6 bases and J by 0 bases, leaving 12 bases between them. CDR1 MNHEY and CDR2 SVGAGI come from the germline V gene. The chain's CDR3 is CASSPGGDSNQPQHF. CDR3 coding DNA: TGTGCCAGCAGCCCGGGGGGCGATAGCAATCAGCCCCAGCATTTT.

This chain links TRBV5-5 with TRBJ2-3, with 7 bases fitting TRBD1. Germline CDR1 is SGHKS and CDR2 is YYEKEE (reference sequence). The trim removed 3 bases at V and 3 bases at J, leaving 7 bases unmatched. The CDR3 sequence is 15 residues long. The DNA of the CDR3 is TGTGCCAGCAGCTCGACAGGGAAGTGGACAGATACGCAGTATTTT. Translating gives CASSSTGKWTDTQYF.

The J gene is TRBJ1-5, the V gene TRBV16; D is ambiguous. Germline loops: CDR1 KGHSY, CDR2 FQNENV. This CDR3 spans 14 amino acids. V dropped 0 bases and J dropped 7 bases, with 10 bases sitting between them. CDR3 DNA: TGTGCCAGCAGCCAATCGAGCGGGAACCAGCCCCAGCATTTT. Translation: CASSQSSGNQPQHF. The full variable domain, its missing parts supplied by reference TRBV16 and TRBJ1-5, is GEEVAQTPKHLVRGEGQKAKLYCAPIKGHSYVFWYQQVLKNEFKFLISFQNENVFDETGMPKERFSAKCLPNSPCSLEIQATKLEDSAVYFCASSQSSGNQPQHFGDGTRLSIL.

This chain connects TRBV2 to TRBJ1-5; 7 nucleotides match TRBD1. Germline CDR1 and CDR2: SNHLY and FYNNEI. The ends lost 7 bases at V and 5 bases at J; junction bases unmatched: 8. The CDR3 runs 14 residues. In nucleotides, the CDR3 is TGTGCCAGCACGACGGCAGGGGGACATCAGCCCCAGCATTTT. Protein: CASTTAGGHQPQHF.

The J gene is TRBJ2-1, the V gene TRBV5-5; TRBD2 matches at 7 bases. Germline-derived CDR1 and CDR2 are SGHKS and YYEKEE (reference sequence). Unmatched junction bases numbered 14, after V lost 2 bases and J lost 0 bases. The CDR3 length is 19 residues. The CDR3 is CASSFSPSSGLSSYNEQFF. In DNA form, the CDR3 reads TGTGCCAGCAGCTTTTCCCCGTCTAGCGGTTTGAGCTCCTACAATGAGCAGTTCTTC.

The chain has TRBV7-3 and TRBJ2-1; TRBD2 agrees at 10 bases. Germline V gives CDR1 SGHTA, CDR2 FQGTGA. With V trimmed by 5 bases and J by 4 bases, 2 bases remained unmatched. This CDR3 spans 14 amino acids. Here the CDR3 reads CASSPSGGYNEQFF. The DNA of the CDR3 is TGTGCCAGCAGCCCTAGCGGGGGATACAATGAGCAGTTCTTC.

The CDR3, as DNA: TGCGCCAGCAGCTTGGCCTTGGGGGCGAGAACTGAAGCTTTCTTT. It yields the protein CASSLALGARTEAFF. The chain is built from TRBV5-1 and TRBJ1-1, with D tentatively TRBD1 (6 bases). Trimming shortened V by 0 bases and J by 5 bases, and 14 bases separated the two germline ends. Looked up from germline, CDR1 is SGHRS and CDR2 is YFSETQ. The length of the CDR3 is 15 residues.

The V gene is TRBV5-1, the J gene TRBJ2-5; possible D gene TRBD1, 9 bases. CDR1 is SGHRS and CDR2 is YFSETQ in the germline V gene. The V end was cut by 5 bases, the J end by 1 base, with 15 bases between. This CDR3 comprises 15 residues. Here the CDR3 DNA reads TGCGCCAGCAGACAGGGGGCGGGAGGCCAAGAGACCCAGTACTTC. This gives the protein CASRQGAGGQETQYF. Full variable domain (rest looked up from reference TRBV5-1 and TRBJ2-5): KAGVTQTPRYLIKTRGQQVTLSCSPISGHRSVSWYQQTPGQGLQFLFEYFSETQRNKGNFPGRFSGRQFSNSRSEMNVSTLELGDSALYLCASRQGAGGQETQYFGPGTRLLVL.

This clone was counted a single time. This rearrangement joins TRBV29-1 to TRBJ1-3, with D hard to call. Germline V gene data show CDR1 as SQVTM and CDR2 as ANQGSEA. The V gene lost 4 bases and the J gene lost 0 bases, with 16 bases spanning the gap. CDR3 size: 16 residues. As DNA, the CDR3 is TGCAGCGTTGTACTAGATCCCCTAAGCTCTGGAAACACCATATATTTT. Amino acids: CSVVLDPLSSGNTIYF.

The chain has TRBV7-2 and TRBJ1-5; D unclear. From germline, CDR1 is SGHTA and CDR2 FQGNSA. V gave up 3 bases and J gave up 2 bases, with 8 bases separating them. The CDR3 is made up of 14 amino acids. The DNA of the CDR3 is TGTGCCAGCAGCTTCTCGGTACGCAATCAGCCCCAGCATTTT. As protein: CASSFSVRNQPQHF. The entire variable domain, with the rest obtained from reference TRBV7-2 and TRBJ1-5, is as follows: GAGVSQSPSNKVTEKGKDVELRCDPISGHTALYWYRQSLGQGLEFLIYFQGNSAPDKSGLPSDRFSAERTGGSVSTLTIQRTQQEDSAVYLCASSFSVRNQPQHFGDGTRLSIL.

J is TRBJ2-7 and V is TRBV19; tentative D call: TRBD2 (6 bases). The germline V gene has CDR1 LNHDA and CDR2 SQIVND (reference sequence). Trimming took off 5 bases at V and 6 bases at J, with 17 bases between the two ends. The CDR3 is 14 residues long. CDR3 nucleotides: TGTGCCAGTAGTCGAGCGGGCAGGCTGCGCGAGCAGTACTTC. It codes for CASSRAGRLREQYF. Complete variable domain (other parts from reference TRBV19 and TRBJ2-7): DGGITQSPKYLFRKEGQNVTLSCEQNLNHDAMYWYRQDPGQGLRLIYYSQIVNDFQKGDIAEGYSVSREKKESFPLTVTSAQKNPTAFYLCASSRAGRLREQYFGPGTRLTVT.

The rearrangement uses TRBV30 and TRBJ2-5; D may be TRBD2 (7 bases). Germline CDR1 is GTSNPN and CDR2 is SVGIG (reference sequence). V was cut by 2 bases and J by 2 bases, with 15 bases left in between. This CDR3 spans 15 amino acids. CDR3 in amino acids: CAWSLTGGPQETQYF. CDR3 in DNA: TGTGCCTGGAGTTTAACGGGGGGCCCACAAGAGACCCAGTACTTC.

The V call is TRBV5-6, the J call TRBJ2-2, with 8 bases matching TRBD2. With 3 bases clipped from V and 5 bases from J, the junction kept 3 bases outside the gene matches. The CDR3 runs 14 residues. Germline V gene data show CDR1 as SGHDT and CDR2 as YYEEEE. Here the CDR3 reads CASSSAGGTGELFF. The CDR3 DNA is TGTGCCAGCAGCTCCGCGGGGGGTACCGGGGAGCTGTTTTTT.